What follows is one T cell receptor (beta chain) and its context. Its antigen is not identified. This sample is drawn from a study of long-term antiretroviral therapy in people with HIV. The authors ran the immunoSEQ assay, v3.0, at survey level. TCRdb's copy holds only in-frame clones and misses some; the assay was immunoSEQ multiplex PCR. This sample has 11,000 or so clones, with 60% to 80% found just once. Study-level points and caveats: Repertoire dominance by clones expanded before ART was seen at all time points. ART was followed by higher diversity that remained below transplant donor controls.

The TCR sequence derives from a woman aged 40 to 50 with HIV. The material was unsorted PBMCs, obtained 0.8 years before starting antiretroviral therapy.

The CDR3 spells CASSGGPLGLAGRRYEQYF. The CDR3 DNA reads as TGTGCCAGCAGCGGAGGTCCCCTTGGACTAGCGGGTAGGCGATACGAGCAGTACTTC. The V and J genes are TRBV9 and TRBJ2-7, with 11 bases lining up with TRBD2. Germline CDR1 reads SGDLS; CDR2 reads YYNGEE. V dropped 3 bases and J dropped 4; count of bases not matched to a gene: 18. This CDR3 comprises 19 residues.